The next 6 T cell receptor beta chains were all read from a single sample in a study of blood T cells in healthy people across ages. Primed by a sample-barcoded 5' primer and a J-beta primer mix, a second PCR proceeded for roughly 6 to 12 cycles. TCRdb re-analysed the 5' RACE reads in MiXCR, keeping a single row per CDR3 protein. This sample has approximately 770,000 distinct CDR3 sequences; roughly 60% occur once, and the top ten carry roughly 22%. The source material was blood. The receptors here all came from a man aged 25-45 years in good health.

The chain employs TRBV11-2 and TRBJ2-7, with 14 bases matching TRBD2. J lost 1 base, V lost 3 bases, and 17 bases had no gene match. CDR3 length equals 21 residues. Germline values: CDR1 SGHAT, CDR2 FQNNGV. The CDR3 DNA sequence: TGTGCCAGCAGCTTGGGCCGGTGGGGACTAGCGGGAGTCCAAGCGTCCTACGAGCAGTACTTC. Encoded protein: CASSLGRWGLAGVQASYEQYF.

The chain joins TRBV6-2 or TRBV6-3 to TRBJ1-2, with TRBD1 as a possible D gene (5 bases). Germline CDR1 and CDR2: MNHEY and SVGEGT. This CDR3 contains 15 residues. With 6 bases removed from V and 1 base from J, the gap between germline ends came to 15 bases. This CDR3 reads CASRAGGVSNYGYTF. The CDR3 DNA reads as TGTGCCAGCAGGGCCGGGGGAGTGAGTAACTATGGCTACACCTTC.

This clonotype has a handful of counts. CDR3 nucleotides: TGTGCCAGCAGCTCCTCGACTAGCAGCCCCTACAATGAGCAGTTCTTC. Translated, it gives CASSSSTSSPYNEQFF. This sequence joins TRBV7-8 and TRBJ2-1; 7 positions match TRBD2. The CDR3 has 16 residues. Trimming cost V 4 bases and J 2 bases; bases outside gene matches: 8. In germline, CDR1 is SGHVS, CDR2 FQNEAQ.

V gene TRBV14 combines with J gene TRBJ2-1; perhaps TRBD2 as D (6 bases). The CDR3 sequence is 17 residues long. Deletions cut 4 bases from V and 5 bases from J, with 21 bases between. Per the germline V gene, CDR1 is SGHDN and CDR2 is FVKESK. The CDR3 reads CASSLHRGLGNDNEQFF. For the CDR3, the DNA is TGTGCCAGCAGCCTTCATCGGGGGTTAGGTAATGACAATGAGCAGTTCTTC.

The chain couples TRBV7-2 to TRBJ2-1, with 8 nucleotides matching TRBD2. The germline CDR1 and CDR2 sequences are SGHTA and FQGNSA. V was pared by 5 bases and J by 8 bases, with 8 bases of the junction left unmatched. The CDR3 spans 14 residues. The CDR3 sequence: CASSKGLGSDEQFF. CDR3 nucleotides: TGTGCCAGCAGCAAGGGACTAGGCTCGGATGAGCAGTTCTTC.

The chain carries TRBV4-2 and TRBJ2-7; 8 positions agree with TRBD2. V gave up 0 bases and J gave up 2 bases; unmatched junction bases: 3. CDR3 size: 15 residues. CDR1 LGHNA and CDR2 YNFKEQ come from the germline V gene. CDR3 sequence reads: CASSQENSGTYEQYF. The CDR3 bases are TGTGCCAGCAGCCAAGAAAATAGCGGGACCTACGAGCAGTACTTC.